A selection of T cell receptor beta chains follows, all from one sample in a study of T cells in Graves' hyperthyroidism and ophthalmopathy. TCRdb redid the calling of the multiplex PCR reads with MiXCR, one entry per CDR3 protein. The sample holds 490,000 or so distinct CDR3 sequences, more than 15% seen once. The sequencing input was blood. The receptors here all came from a young woman with Graves' ophthalmopathy. CDR3s include the opening cysteine and the closing phenylalanine or tryptophan. Each record gives: J gene, clone size, D gene, V gene, CDR3 DNA, CDR3 protein. The D gene is left open where the match is weak. The size of a clone is reported for some rows only, either as once, few or many, or as a class for expanded clones.

TRBJ1-1 many TRBD1 TRBV6-2/TRBV6-3 TGTGCCAGCAGGTCACAGGGGGGCACTGAAGCTTTCTTT CASRSQGGTEAFF
TRBJ2-1 few . TRBV18 TGTGCCAGCTCACCGGCGGGAAGCTCCTACAATGAGCAGTCCTTC CASSPAGSSYNEQSF
TRBJ1-2 few . TRBV9 TGTGCCAGCAGCGTAGATCAGTATGGCTACACCTTC CASSVDQYGYTF
TRBJ2-5 many TRBD2 TRBV20-1 TGCAGTGCTAGAGGACCTAGCGGCCCAGAAGAGACCCAGTACTTC CSARGPSGPEETQYF
TRBJ2-7 . . TRBV20-1 TGCAGTGCTACCGCCGACGAGTACGAGCAGTACTTC CSATADEYEQYF
TRBJ2-5 many . TRBV7-7 TGTGCCAGCAGCTTAGGGAGCGGCCCGGAGACCCAGTACTTC CASSLGSGPETQYF
TRBJ2-1 many . TRBV2 TGTGCCAGCAGTGGGTTCAATGAGCAGTTCTTC CASSGFNEQFF
TRBJ1-5 . . TRBV27 TGTGCCAGCAGTTCCCACCCGTATAGCAATCAGCCCCAGCATTTT CASSSHPYSNQPQHF
TRBJ1-1 many . TRBV20-1 TGCGCCCCCCGGAGGACACTGAACACTGAAGCTTTCTTT CAPRRTLNTEAFF
TRBJ2-7 . TRBD2 TRBV27 TGTGCCAGCAGTTTAAGTGTCGGACTAGGGATTTCCGAGCAGTACTTC CASSLSVGLGISEQYF
TRBJ1-6 . TRBD1 TRBV20-1 TGCAGTGCTAGAGATTGGACAGGGCGTAATTCACCCCTCCACTTT CSARDWTGRNSPLHF
TRBJ2-1 . . TRBV24-1 TGTGCCATCAGTGATGACGACAAATACAATGAGCAGTTCTTC CAISDDDKYNEQFF
TRBJ2-5 few . TRBV7-9 TGTGCCAGCAGCGCGACAGAGACCCAGTACTTC CASSATETQYF
TRBJ2-3 . . TRBV20-1 TGCAGTGGGCGGTACGGCACAGATACGCAGTATTTT CSGRYGTDTQYF
TRBJ1-2 . . TRBV19 TGTGCCAGTACGGGGTCCACCGGCTACACCTTC CASTGSTGYTF
TRBJ2-5 many . TRBV10-3 TGTGCCATCAGTGAGAGGGGAGAGACCCAGTACTTC CAISERGETQYF
TRBJ1-5 . . TRBV20-1 TGCAGTGCTAGAATGGACAGCAATCAGCCCCAGCATTTT CSARMDSNQPQHF
TRBJ1-1 many . TRBV18 TGTGCCAGCTCACCATCGTCAGACACTGAAGCTTTCTTT CASSPSSDTEAFF
TRBJ2-7 many . TRBV28 TGTGCCAGCAGTGTCCTCTACGAGCAGTACTTC CASSVLYEQYF
TRBJ2-1 many TRBD1 TRBV30 TGTGCCTGGAGTCAGGGGGCCTCCTACAATGAGCAGTTCTTC CAWSQGASYNEQFF
TRBJ2-7 . . TRBV19 TGTGCCAGTAGTACACAGGGAAAGGCCTACGAGCAGTACTTC CASSTQGKAYEQYF
TRBJ1-3 many . TRBV6-1 TGTGCCAGCAGCCCTTGGAGGCAATCGGGAAACACCATATATTTT CASSPWRQSGNTIYF
TRBJ2-3 once TRBD2 TRBV9 TGTGCCAGCAGCGTAGCTAGCGGGAGGGCCTTGTGGCAGTATTTT CASSVASGRALWQYF
TRBJ2-1 few . TRBV28 TGTGCCAGCAGTTCCCCGGTGGAGGGGGGGTTCGATGAGCAGTTCTTC CASSSPVEGGFDEQFF
TRBJ2-1 few TRBD2 TRBV7-9 TGTGCCAGCAGCCTCATAGGACTAGCGGGAGCGAAAGAGCAGTTCTTC CASSLIGLAGAKEQFF
TRBJ2-1 many . TRBV7-9 TGTGCCAGCAGCTTAGATCCCGCGGGCAATGAGCAGTTCTTC CASSLDPAGNEQFF
TRBJ2-5 many . TRBV6-2/TRBV6-3 TGTGCCAGCAGTTACCCACCGGAGACCCAGTACTTC CASSYPPETQYF
TRBJ1-1 many . TRBV3-1 TGTGCCAGCAGCCTAAAAGGAACGGGGAGCACTGAAGCTTTCTTT CASSLKGTGSTEAFF
TRBJ2-7 . . TRBV5-1 TGTGCCAGCAGCTGGAGAAAGGGTACCGGGACGGAGAAATGGGAGCAGTACTTC CASSWRKGTGTEKWEQYF
TRBJ2-6 few . TRBV15 TGTGCCACCAGCAGAGAGGCGGCAAGCTCTGGGGCCAACGTCCTGACTTTC CATSREAASSGANVLTF
TRBJ2-3 . TRBD2 TRBV10-3 TGTGCCATCCGCGAGCGGGAGGATGGCACAGATACGCAGTATTTT CAIREREDGTDTQYF
TRBJ1-5 many . TRBV20-1 TGCAGTGCTAGAGCCCAGGTTTCGGGTCAGCCCCAGCATTTT CSARAQVSGQPQHF
TRBJ2-3 many TRBD1 TRBV12-3/TRBV12-4 TGTGCCAGCAGTATCGGGACAGGGCGCGATACGCAGTATTTT CASSIGTGRDTQYF
TRBJ1-5 many . TRBV28 TGTGCCAGCAGTTTAATCGTGGGCTTGAGCAATCAGCCCCAGCATTTT CASSLIVGLSNQPQHF
TRBJ1-4 many . TRBV18 TGTGCCAGCTCACCACCCTCAAGGGGAACTAATGAAAAACTGTTTTTT CASSPPSRGTNEKLFF
TRBJ1-2 . TRBD1 TRBV19 TGTGCCAGCACTACAGGGGGCAATGGCTACACCTTC CASTTGGNGYTF
TRBJ2-2 . TRBD2 TRBV6-5 TGTGCCAGCAGTTTCAGGACTAGCGGGAGGAAAGGCGGGGAGCTGTTTTTT CASSFRTSGRKGGELFF
TRBJ2-3 many TRBD2 TRBV20-1 TGCAGTGCTGACGGACTAGCGGGAAACACAGATACGCAGTATTTT CSADGLAGNTDTQYF
TRBJ1-1 few . TRBV20-1 TGCAGTGCTAGTTGGGCCTATCCGAACACTGAAGCTTTCTTT CSASWAYPNTEAFF
TRBJ1-1 . TRBD1 TRBV20-1 TGCAGTGCTAGAAGGACAGGTGAAGCTTTCTTT CSARRTGEAFF